This T cell receptor (beta chain) is from a study of graft-versus-host responses after intestinal transplantation. Study context: All recipients got anti-thymocyte globulin induction, then tacrolimus and steroids for roughly three years. Findings of the study overall: Individuals who had graft-donor T cell macrochimerism had allografts that showed high graft-versus-host to host-versus-graft clonal ratios. The recipient marrow held GvH clones, and some of them showed up first in ileum or blood.

This CDR3 has 13 residues. Trimming took 4 bases from V and 4 from J, leaving 11 bases between them. The V gene's germline CDR1 is SGHNT and CDR2 YYREEE (reference sequence). This clone was picked up one time. The antigen is unknown. TCRdb's copy holds only in-frame clones and misses some; the assay was immunoSEQ multiplex PCR. Of about 81,000 clones listed, 91% are singletons. The chain recombines TRBV5-4 with TRBJ2-5; a weak D match, TRBD2 (6 bases). This TCR was sampled from a human donor who was the organ donor for an intestinal transplant. The sample consisted of unstimulated CD4+ T cells sorted from spleen or lymph node cells, taken before transplant. This CDR3 is CASSNGTLETQYF. The CDR3 DNA follows: TGTGCCAGCAGCAACGGGACTCTAGAGACCCAGTACTTC. The full variable domain, in which reference TRBV5-4 and TRBJ2-5 provide the parts outside the CDR3, is ETGVTQSPTHLIKTRGQQVTLRCSSQSGHNTVSWYQQALGQGPQFIFQYYREEENGRGNFPPRFSGLQFPNYSSELNVNALELDDSALYLCASSNGTLETQYFGPGTRLLVL.